The clone carrying this TCR beta chain was seen at least ten times. The antigen remains unidentified. This sample was included in a study of human T cells and chemical hapten exposure. Regarding the study as a whole: Following DPC sensitization, TCRs present above 1 in 1000 frequency showed no change.

TCRdb re-called the RACE reads with MiXCR, one entry per CDR3 protein. The sample records some 120,000 distinct CDR3 sequences, about 12% being singletons. Deletions cut 7 bases from V and 8 bases from J, with 11 bases between. Looked up from germline, CDR1 is ENHRY and CDR2 is SYGVKD. The CDR3 is 11 amino acids. The time point: patch test 1, 2 weeks after DPC sensitization. Documented treatment: therapeutic diphenylcyclopropenone sensitization with weekly scalp DPC. Sequencing used whole blood, obtained in connection with sensitization to the hapten diphenylcyclopropenone (DPC). V is TRBV10-3 and J is TRBJ1-2; unclear D gene. The receptor comes from a woman aged 50 to 60 with alopecia areata. Some clones in this sample may be carry-over from other donors' samples. The CDR3 DNA sequence: TGTGCCATCAAGGTTTTGGAAGGCTACACCTTC. As protein: CAIKVLEGYTF.